One sample yielded the 25 T cell receptor beta chains listed below, sequenced in a study of T cells in Graves' hyperthyroidism and ophthalmopathy. RNA transcripts were the template for amplifying TCR beta CDR3 regions. HTBI primers were the set used in a first-round RT-PCR of the TCR CDR3. MiXCR, applied by TCRdb to the multiplex PCR reads, yields one record per CDR3 protein. The sample records under 350,000 distinct CDR3 sequences, 15% to 20% being singletons. Sequencing was performed on blood. The receptor source for this set is a woman in her forties or fifties with Graves' hyperthyroidism.

This clonotype was recorded a few times. The rearrangement links TRBV18 to TRBJ2-7; tentative D call: TRBD2 (5 bases). Germline CDR1 is KGHSH and CDR2 is LQKENI. The CDR3 extends over 13 amino acids. Deletions cut 2 bases from V and 6 bases from J, with 11 bases between. CDR3 protein: CASSPKAGVEQYF. CDR3 sequence (DNA): TGTGCCAGCTCACCAAAGGCCGGGGTCGAGCAGTACTTC.

This clonotype occurred a few times. This sequence joins TRBV20-1 and TRBJ2-1, with TRBD2 identical over 7 bases. The CDR3 covers 14 residues. The trim removed 3 bases at V and 4 bases at J, leaving 6 bases unmatched. Germline V gene sequence: CDR1 DFQATT, CDR2 SNEGSKA (reference sequence). The CDR3 DNA follows: TGCAGTGCTAGGCCGGTGGGAGGGTACAATGAGCAGTTCTTC. Its translation: CSARPVGGYNEQFF.

This clonotype has ten or more counts. CDR3 DNA: TGTGCCAGCAGCCTTAGCGGGCCGGAGAAAGTGTATTTT. Translation: CASSLSGPEKVYF. The rearrangement joins TRBV3-1 to TRBJ2-3; 7 positions match TRBD2. Germline V gives CDR1 LGHDT, CDR2 YNNKEL (reference sequence). The CDR3 covers 13 residues. With 4 bases clipped from V and 14 bases from J, the junction kept 12 bases outside the gene matches.

This clonotype was found a few times. The rearrangement joins TRBV18 to TRBJ2-6; no clear D. Germline V CDR1 and CDR2: KGHSH, LQKENI. CDR3 length equals 16 residues. Trimming pared 1 base from V and 2 bases from J, leaving 9 bases between. CDR3 nucleotide sequence: TGTGCCAGCTCACCACTGCCGGGTACTGGGGCCAACGTCCTGACTTTC. It yields the protein CASSPLPGTGANVLTF. Drawing the rest from reference TRBV18 and TRBJ2-6, the complete variable domain is NAGVMQNPRHLVRRRGQEARLRCSPMKGHSHVYWYRQLPEEGLKFMVYLQKENIIDESGMPKERFSAEFPKEGPSILRIQQVVRGDSAAYFCASSPLPGTGANVLTFGAGSRLTVL.

The rearrangement joins TRBV6-1 to TRBJ2-1; D assignment may be TRBD1 or TRBD2 (5 bases each). Between the trimmed V and J ends, which lost 7 bases and 8 bases, there was a span of 15 bases. The CDR3 is 13 amino acids. The V gene's germline CDR1 is MNHNS and CDR2 SASEGT. CDR3 region: CASTRDGRDEQFF. The CDR3 coding sequence is TGTGCCAGCACCCGGGACGGCCGGGATGAGCAGTTCTTC.

In this sample, this clonotype turned up a few times. CDR3 bases: TGTGCCAGCAGTTACTCGTCCCAGGGGATAACCTACGAGCAGTACTTC. Translated, it gives CASSYSSQGITYEQYF. The chain couples TRBV6-2 or TRBV6-3 to TRBJ2-7; tentative D call: TRBD1 (6 bases). The CDR3 runs 16 residues. Germline V gene lookup returns CDR1 MNHEY and CDR2 SVGEGT. Trimming removed 0 bases at V and 2 bases at J, with 14 bases between.

The chain recombines TRBV4-3 with TRBJ1-3; D may be TRBD1 (5 bases). With 2 bases removed from V and 3 bases from J, the gap between germline ends came to 17 bases. The CDR3 has 17 residues. CDR1 LGHNA and CDR2 YSLEER come from the germline V gene. The CDR3 is CASSQPREQAFGNTIYF. The CDR3, as DNA: TGCGCCAGCAGCCAACCTAGGGAACAGGCCTTTGGAAACACCATATATTTT.

This clonotype has a count of ten or more. The chain uses TRBV28 and TRBJ2-1; 9 nucleotides agree with TRBD2. The CDR3 covers 13 residues. The junction had 5 bases not matched to a gene; V was cut back by 6 bases and J by 8 bases. CDR1 and CDR2 (germline): MDHEN, SYDVKM. Here the CDR3 reads CASRAGGRDEQFF. CDR3 nucleotide sequence: TGTGCCAGCAGAGCGGGAGGAAGGGATGAGCAGTTCTTC.

The table lists this clonotype with a few counts. The J gene is TRBJ2-3, the V gene TRBV18; the D call may be TRBD1 or TRBD2 (5 bases each). Trimming removed 6 bases at V and 7 bases at J, with 14 bases between. There are 13 residues in the CDR3. The germline V gene has CDR1 KGHSH and CDR2 LQKENI. Here the CDR3 DNA reads TGTGCCAGCTCCCGGGACCCCCCGAATACGCAGTATTTT. It codes for CASSRDPPNTQYF.

The chain has TRBV4-2 and TRBJ2-2; a possible D gene is TRBD1 (6 bases). The CDR3 covers 14 residues. The V and J ends lost 4 bases and 4 bases respectively, with 10 bases between them. In germline, CDR1 is LGHNA, CDR2 YNFKEQ. The DNA for the CDR3 is TGTGCCAGCAGCCGGGACACGACCACCGGGGAGCTGTTTTTT. Translating gives CASSRDTTTGELFF.

This chain connects TRBV7-2 to TRBJ1-1; D gene unclear. V lost 2 bases to trimming and J lost 5 bases, with 21 bases between them. Germline loops: CDR1 SGHTA, CDR2 FQGNSA. There are 17 residues in the CDR3. The CDR3 region is CASSLSWYPSSRTEAFF. The CDR3 coding sequence is TGTGCCAGCAGCTTATCTTGGTATCCCTCGAGTAGGACTGAAGCTTTCTTT.

The table lists this clonotype with many counts. The J gene is TRBJ2-1, the V gene TRBV28, with 9 bases matching TRBD2. V gave up 5 bases and J gave up 4 bases; unmatched junction bases: 3. The germline V gene has CDR1 MDHEN and CDR2 SYDVKM. CDR3 size: 14 residues. The CDR3 spells CASSSLAGYNEQFF. The CDR3 bases are TGTGCCAGCAGTAGCCTAGCGGGATACAATGAGCAGTTCTTC. The variable domain in full, with the rest retrieved from reference TRBV28 and TRBJ2-1, is DVKVTQSSRYLVKRTGEKVFLECVQDMDHENMFWYRQDPGLGLRLIYFSYDVKMKEKGDIPEGYSVSREKKERFSLILESASTNQTSMYLCASSSLAGYNEQFFGPGTRLTVL.

This clonotype was observed at least ten times. This chain joins TRBV6-1 and TRBJ2-7, with a tentative D call TRBD1 (5 bases). The CDR3 runs 13 residues. Germline V CDR1 and CDR2: MNHNS, SASEGT. V gave up 2 bases and J gave up 5 bases, with 10 bases separating them. The CDR3 protein is CASSELGANEQYF. CDR3 bases: TGTGCCAGCAGTGAACTAGGGGCCAACGAGCAGTACTTC.

This clonotype was detected ten times or more. The chain combines TRBV5-1 with TRBJ2-3, with a tentative D call TRBD1 (6 bases). Germline values: CDR1 SGHRS, CDR2 YFSETQ. There are 14 residues in the CDR3. V dropped 4 bases and J dropped 0 bases, with 9 bases sitting between them. As DNA, the CDR3 is TGCGCCAGCAGCGTCGGACAGAGCACAGATACGCAGTATTTT. It encodes CASSVGQSTDTQYF. The whole variable domain, remainder taken from reference TRBV5-1 and TRBJ2-3, is KAGVTQTPRYLIKTRGQQVTLSCSPISGHRSVSWYQQTPGQGLQFLFEYFSETQRNKGNFPGRFSGRQFSNSRSEMNVSTLELGDSALYLCASSVGQSTDTQYFGPGTRLTVL.

The chain combines TRBV3-1 with TRBJ1-2, with no clear D. Per the germline V gene, CDR1 is LGHDT and CDR2 is YNNKEL (reference sequence). Deletions cut 2 bases from V and 4 bases from J, with 8 bases between. This CDR3 contains 13 residues. The CDR3 is CASSQLQSYGYTF. In DNA, the CDR3 is TGTGCCAGCAGCCAACTCCAGTCCTATGGCTACACCTTC.

This clonotype was found once. CDR3 DNA sequence: TGTGCCAGCAGTGGACTCGACTACCCGAACACCGGGGAGCTGTTTTTT. Translating it yields CASSGLDYPNTGELFF. The genes are TRBV6-5 and TRBJ2-2, with a tentative D call TRBD2 (5 bases). The CDR3 has 16 amino acids. The V and J ends lost 5 bases and 0 bases respectively, with 13 bases between them. CDR1 and CDR2 from the germline V gene are MNHEY and SVGAGI.

The J gene is TRBJ2-7, the V gene TRBV6-2 or TRBV6-3, with D perhaps TRBD1 or TRBD2 (5 bases each). Trimming took off 0 bases at V and 7 bases at J, with 10 bases between the two ends. Germline values: CDR1 MNHEY, CDR2 SVGEGT. The CDR3 has 13 residues. In nucleotides, the CDR3 is TGTGCCAGCAGTTACTCGGGACGTCGGGAGCAGTACTTC. Its translation is CASSYSGRREQYF.

This clonotype has at least ten counts. The genes are TRBV5-1 and TRBJ2-7; TRBD1 is a possible D gene (6 bases). Between the trimmed V and J ends, which lost 4 bases and 2 bases, there was a span of 16 bases. Germline V gives CDR1 SGHRS, CDR2 YFSETQ. The CDR3 runs 15 residues. CDR3 protein: CASSLGTPEAYEQYV. In DNA form, the CDR3 reads TGCGCCAGCAGCCTTGGGACACCCGAAGCCTACGAGCAGTACGTC.

This clonotype was observed a few times. This chain joins TRBV19 and TRBJ2-1; 8 bases fit TRBD2. The CDR3 runs 14 residues. Unmatched junction bases numbered 4, after V lost 5 bases and J lost 4 bases. Germline V gives CDR1 LNHDA, CDR2 SQIVND (reference sequence). The CDR3 sequence: CASSQAGEYNEQFF. The CDR3 DNA is TGTGCCAGTAGTCAAGCGGGGGAGTACAATGAGCAGTTCTTC.

As concerns this clonotype: Given a much more abundant clone one base away, this may be a read error. The chain couples TRBV7-2 to TRBJ1-6; 9 nucleotides align to TRBD1. V lost 4 bases and J lost 6; bases outside the gene matches: 1. The length of the CDR3 is 14 residues. Germline V lookup: CDR1 SGHTA, CDR2 FQGNSA. The DNA for the CDR3 is TGTGCCAGCAGCTCACAGGGGGCTAATTCACCCCTCCACTTT. It specifies CASSSQGANSPLHF. Filled out from reference TRBV7-2 and TRBJ1-6, the complete variable domain reads GAGVSQSPSNKVTEKGKDVELRCDPISGHTALYWYRQSLGQGLEFLIYFQGNSAPDKSGLPSDRFSAERTGGSVSTLTIQRTQQEDSAVYLCASSSQGANSPLHFGNGTRLTVT.

Points on this clonotype: A much larger clonotype is one base distant, so this may be a read error. The V gene is TRBV2, the J gene TRBJ2-2; the D is unclear. CDR1 and CDR2 (germline): SNHLY, FYNNEI. The CDR3 has 14 residues. In DNA form, the CDR3 reads TGTGCCGGCAGTGAGTCAGCGAGCACCGGGGAGCTGTTTTTT. It encodes CAGSESASTGELFF.

The J gene is TRBJ2-3, the V gene TRBV7-3; possible D gene TRBD1, 6 bases. The CDR3 spans 13 residues. Germline loops: CDR1 SGHTA, CDR2 FQGTGA. V gave up 4 bases and J gave up 5 bases, with 10 bases separating them. Here the CDR3 DNA reads TGTGCCAGCAGCTCCCTCAGGGGAGATACGCAGTATTTT. Its translation is CASSSLRGDTQYF.

This clonotype was counted many times. The chain links TRBV10-3 to TRBJ2-7; D possibly corresponds to TRBD1 (5 bases). Germline CDR1 ENHRY, CDR2 SYGVKD. V dropped 6 bases and J dropped 6 bases, with 18 bases sitting between them. This CDR3 is 14 amino acids long. The CDR3 region is CAIRAYGPQGEQYF. The CDR3 DNA sequence: TGTGCCATCAGGGCCTACGGGCCCCAGGGCGAGCAGTACTTC.

The chain uses TRBV7-2 and TRBJ1-4; TRBD1 might be the D (5 bases). This CDR3 is 15 amino acids long. The V and J ends lost 5 bases and 4 bases respectively, with 14 bases between them. CDR1 is SGHTA and CDR2 is FQGNSA in the germline V gene. The CDR3 nucleotides read TGTGCCAGCAGCCTAGGCAGGGCTATTAATGAAAAACTGTTTTTT. Residues: CASSLGRAINEKLFF. Based on the CDR3 plus reference TRBV7-2 and TRBJ1-4, the full variable domain is GAGVSQSPSNKVTEKGKDVELRCDPISGHTALYWYRQSLGQGLEFLIYFQGNSAPDKSGLPSDRFSAERTGGSVSTLTIQRTQQEDSAVYLCASSLGRAINEKLFFGSGTQLSVL.

This sequence joins TRBV7-7 and TRBJ2-1; D is possibly TRBD2 (6 bases). The CDR3 covers 14 residues. CDR1 is SSHAT, CDR2 FNYEAQ, per germline (reference sequence). CDR3 nucleotides: TGTACTAGCAGCTTTCGGGGCGGCTTTAGTGAGCAGTTCTTC. This encodes CTSSFRGGFSEQFF. Using reference TRBV7-7 and TRBJ2-1 for the parts outside the CDR3, the full variable domain is GAGVSQSPRYKVTKRGQDVTLRCDPISSHATLYWYQQALGQGPEFLTYFNYEAQPDKSGLPSDRFSAERPEGSISTLTIQRTEQRDSAMYRCTSSFRGGFSEQFFGPGTRLTVL.